These T cell receptor beta chains were read from a single sample in a study of human T cells and chemical hapten exposure. MiXCR, applied by TCRdb to the RACE reads, yields one record per CDR3 protein. The data show 84,000 or so distinct CDR3 sequences, with roughly a tenth seen just once and 2% to 2.5% held by the top ten. The specimen comprised whole blood, sampled in connection with sensitization to the hapten diphenylcyclopropenone (DPC). The receptors derive from a woman in her twenties or thirties with alopecia areata. Some clones in this sample may be carry-over from other donors' samples. CDR3s include the opening cysteine and the closing phenylalanine or tryptophan. The D gene is left open where the match is weak. Size values are once, few and many counts, or a class for expanded clones, and some rows have none.

>TRBJ1-2|TRBV6-2/TRBV6-3|-|-
CASSYTTGNYGYTF
TGTGCCAGCAGTTACACGACAGGAAACTATGGCTACACCTTC
>TRBJ2-7|TRBV6-6|many|TRBD1
CASSTRDRVHEQYF
TGTGCCAGCAGTACAAGGGACAGGGTCCACGAGCAGTACTTC
>TRBJ2-1|TRBV20-1|-|TRBD2
CSASGLAGESEQFF
TGCAGTGCTTCGGGACTAGCGGGAGAGAGTGAGCAGTTCTTC
>TRBJ1-2|TRBV27|many|-
CASRGRHYGYTF
TGTGCCAGCCGGGGCCGACACTATGGCTACACCTTC
>TRBJ1-1|TRBV28|few|-
CASSGVTEAFF
TGTGCCAGCAGTGGGGTCACTGAAGCTTTCTTT
>TRBJ1-5|TRBV7-2|many|-
CASSLGQLSNQPQHF
TGTGCCAGCAGCTTAGGACAGCTTAGCAATCAGCCCCAGCATTTT
>TRBJ2-7|TRBV28|-|-
CASIGPGETFEQYF
TGTGCCAGCATCGGGCCAGGGGAAACTTTCGAGCAGTACTTC
>TRBJ1-2|TRBV20-1|many|-
CSARGQILNYGYTF
TGCAGTGCTCGAGGACAGATACTAAACTATGGCTACACCTTC
>TRBJ2-1|TRBV19|many|-
CASSIAVADEQFF
TGTGCCAGTAGTATTGCCGTAGCCGATGAGCAGTTCTTC
>TRBJ1-5|TRBV6-5|many|-
CASRAGGASNQPQHF
TGTGCCAGCAGGGCCGGTGGGGCGAGCAATCAGCCCCAGCATTTT
>TRBJ2-7|TRBV28|few|-
CASSLQYEQYF
TGTGCCAGCAGTTTACAGTACGAGCAGTACTTC
>TRBJ1-1|TRBV7-2|few|-
CASSLFGGRTEAFF
TGTGCCAGCAGCTTATTCGGGGGGAGGACTGAAGCTTTCTTT
>TRBJ2-1|TRBV5-4|few|-
CASSPAAGKSSYNEQFF
TGTGCCAGCAGCCCAGCGGCCGGGAAGAGCTCCTACAATGAGCAGTTCTTC
>TRBJ1-1|TRBV9|many|-
CASSPVGGSTVEAFF
TGTGCCAGCAGCCCAGTGGGGGGATCGACGGTTGAAGCTTTCTTT
>TRBJ2-6|TRBV14|many|-
CASSQGKGRANVLTF
TGTGCCAGCAGCCAAGGAAAGGGGAGGGCCAACGTCCTGACTTTC
>TRBJ1-1|TRBV29-1|-|-
CSVEQDTEAFF
TGCAGCGTTGAACAGGACACTGAAGCTTTCTTT
>TRBJ2-1|TRBV29-1|many|-
CSVVRVAYNEQFF
TGCAGCGTTGTCCGGGTGGCTTACAATGAGCAGTTCTTC
>TRBJ2-3|TRBV7-6|many|-
CASSLFKLAWGSTDTQYF
TGTGCCAGCAGCTTATTTAAGCTTGCTTGGGGGAGCACAGATACGCAGTATTTT
>TRBJ1-1|TRBV12-3/TRBV12-4|many|-
CASSFAGGTEAFF
TGTGCCAGCAGTTTTGCGGGGGGCACTGAAGCTTTCTTT
>TRBJ2-7|TRBV27|many|-
CASSFGAGPFAEQYF
TGTGCCAGCAGTTTCGGGGCGGGACCCTTTGCCGAGCAGTACTTC
>TRBJ2-1|TRBV29-1|few|-
CSGRDPAVEQFF
TGCAGCGGCCGGGACCCCGCCGTTGAGCAGTTCTTC
>TRBJ1-2|TRBV6-5|many|TRBD1
CASSKTGGAYGYTF
TGTGCCAGCAGCAAGACAGGGGGCGCGTATGGCTACACCTTC